This T cell receptor (beta chain) was captured by sequencing in a study of blood T cell repertoires in COVID-19. Study overall: T cells, B-cell-depleted T cells, or PBMCs supplied cDNA or gDNA.

The junction had 6 bases not matched to a gene; V was cut back by 5 bases and J by 1 base. The CDR3 is 15 amino acids. Looked up from germline, CDR1 is SGHKS and CDR2 is YYEKEE (reference sequence). TCRdb's copy holds only in-frame clones and misses some; the assay was immunoSEQ multiplex PCR. The sample shows 55,000 to 75,000 clones, approximately 86% of them seen only once. This sequence originates from a human donor with active COVID-19. The donor label of this sample is uncertain. Sequenced: peripheral blood. The chain couples TRBV5-5 to TRBJ2-7; TRBD1 agrees at 10 bases. CDR3 sequence: CASRSRTGGSYEQYF. The CDR3 nucleotides are TGTGCCAGCAGGTCCCGGACAGGGGGGTCCTACGAGCAGTACTTC.